This TCR beta chain was captured in a study of blood T cell repertoires in COVID-19. About the research overall: The study drew acute and convalescent COVID-19 samples from the United States, Italy and Spain. Sample material is recorded as cDNA or gDNA derived from T cells, B-cell-depleted T cells, or PBMCs.

Recruited during active infection, patients (from Seattle) were subsequently followed longitudinally. Original methodology: Cell counts per sample came from amplifying reference gene primers. Clones were sequenced by immunoSEQ multiplex PCR, and TCRdb holds only the in-frame ones, with some missing. D and trimming were read from the DNA, whereas the V and J calls and clone size are those reported in that table. The data hold 87,000 or so clones, with 70% to 90% observed a single time. The sample taken for sequencing was peripheral blood. The clonotype comes from an elderly woman with COVID-19, enrolled during active disease.

The CDR3 coding sequence is TGTGCCAGCACCCCAAAAGGACAGGGTGAATACGAGCAGTACTTC. Its translation: CASTPKGQGEYEQYF. This chain links TRBV21-1 with TRBJ2-7; whether TRBD1, the table's D call, matches the DNA was not checked. TRBV21-1 is a documented pseudogene. This CDR3 contains 15 residues.